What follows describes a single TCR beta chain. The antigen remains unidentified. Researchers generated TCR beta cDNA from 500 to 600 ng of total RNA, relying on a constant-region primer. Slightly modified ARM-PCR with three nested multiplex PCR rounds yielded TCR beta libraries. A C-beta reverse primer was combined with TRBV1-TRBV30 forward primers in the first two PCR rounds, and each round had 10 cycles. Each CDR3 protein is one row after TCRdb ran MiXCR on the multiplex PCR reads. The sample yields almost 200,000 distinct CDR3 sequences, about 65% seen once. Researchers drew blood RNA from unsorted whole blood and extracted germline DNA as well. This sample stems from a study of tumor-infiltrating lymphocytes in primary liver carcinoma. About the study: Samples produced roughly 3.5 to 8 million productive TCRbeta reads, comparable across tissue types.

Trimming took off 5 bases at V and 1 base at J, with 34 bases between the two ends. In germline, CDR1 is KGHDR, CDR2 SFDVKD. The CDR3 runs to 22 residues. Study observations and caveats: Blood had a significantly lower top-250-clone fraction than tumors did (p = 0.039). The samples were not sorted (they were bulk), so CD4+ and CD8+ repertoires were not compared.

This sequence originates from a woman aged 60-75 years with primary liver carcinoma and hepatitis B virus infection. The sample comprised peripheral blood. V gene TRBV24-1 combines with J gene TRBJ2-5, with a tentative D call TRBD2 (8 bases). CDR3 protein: CATSVLRRDSYKAGVVQETQYF. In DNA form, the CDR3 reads TGTGCCACCAGTGTTCTTCGGCGGGACAGCTACAAAGCGGGAGTGGTCCAAGAGACCCAGTACTTC.